This T cell receptor beta chain was documented in a study of beta chain features in type 1 diabetes. All of the isolated RNA was reverse transcribed, so expressed TCRB transcripts were sequenced. TCRdb keeps only in-frame clones here, not all; method: immunoSEQ multiplex PCR. The table records under 70,000 clones, around 60% of them present only once. In regard to this clone: What it recognizes is unknown.

Sorting based on CD45RO/CCR7/CD25/CD127/CD95/CD27 separated CD4+ naive, central memory, regulatory and stem cell-like memory cells. Germline V gene data show CDR1 as SGHTA and CDR2 as FQGTGA. J was trimmed by 3 bases and V by 5 bases; bases with no gene match: 6. There are 16 residues in the CDR3. Overall study findings and caveats: All four CD4+ subsets of Type 1 diabetes patients contained TCRB CDR3s that were moderately but significantly shorter. Since sequencing was performed on cDNA, cells with high TCR expression could be over-represented. A greater similarity of naive, central memory and Treg TCRB repertoires was seen among patients than among healthy donors.

Input material: stem cell memory CD4+ T cells from blood. The chain has TRBV7-3 and TRBJ2-3, with TRBD1 matching 12 bases. This sequence was found in a woman in her thirties with type 1 diabetes. CDR3 loop: CASSQPGQGATDTQYF. CDR3 coding DNA: TGTGCCAGCAGCCAACCGGGACAGGGGGCGACAGATACGCAGTATTTT.